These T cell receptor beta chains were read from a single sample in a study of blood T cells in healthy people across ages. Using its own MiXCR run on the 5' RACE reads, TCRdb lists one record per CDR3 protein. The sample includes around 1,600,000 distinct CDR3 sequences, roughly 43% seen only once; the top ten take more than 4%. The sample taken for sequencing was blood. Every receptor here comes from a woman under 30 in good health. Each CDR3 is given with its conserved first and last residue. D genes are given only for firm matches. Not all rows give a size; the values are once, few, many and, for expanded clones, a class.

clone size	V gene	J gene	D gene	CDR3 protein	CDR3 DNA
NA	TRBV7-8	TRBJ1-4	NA	CASSLARVGEEKLFF	TGTGCCAGCAGCTTAGCTCGGGTCGGGGAAGAAAAACTGTTTTTT
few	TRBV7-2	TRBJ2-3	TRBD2	CASSLRTSGRGIQTQYF	TGTGCCAGCAGCCTCCGGACTAGCGGGAGAGGGATTCAGACGCAGTATTTT
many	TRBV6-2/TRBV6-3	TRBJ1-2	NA	CASGNAWTAYGYTF	TGTGCCAGCGGAAACGCCTGGACAGCCTATGGCTACACCTTC
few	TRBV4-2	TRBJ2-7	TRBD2	CASSQELAVSYEQYF	TGTGCCAGCAGCCAAGAACTAGCGGTCTCCTACGAGCAGTACTTC
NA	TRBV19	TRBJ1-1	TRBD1	CASRRHPTGGVTEAFF	TGTGCCAGTAGGAGGCATCCCACAGGGGGCGTAACTGAAGCTTTCTTT
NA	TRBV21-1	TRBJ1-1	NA	CASSGYRVGTEAFF	TGTGCCAGCAGCGGGTACAGGGTCGGCACTGAAGCTTTCTTT
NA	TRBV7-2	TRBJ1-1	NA	CASSLLSFGTEAFF	TGTGCCAGCAGCTTATTGAGTTTCGGCACTGAAGCTTTCTTT
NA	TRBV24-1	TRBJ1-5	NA	CASPEANQPQHF	TGTGCCTCTCCAGAAGCAAATCAGCCCCAGCATTTT
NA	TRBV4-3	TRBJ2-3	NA	CASSQDRQHTQYF	TGCGCCAGCAGCCAAGATCGACAACATACGCAGTATTTT
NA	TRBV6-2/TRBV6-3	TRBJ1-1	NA	CASMDHLATEAFF	TGTGCCAGCATGGATCATCTAGCGACGGAAGCTTTCTTT
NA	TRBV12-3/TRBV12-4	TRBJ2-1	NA	CASSFAGYGEQFF	TGTGCCAGCAGTTTTGCAGGATATGGTGAGCAGTTCTTC
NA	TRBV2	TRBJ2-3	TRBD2	CASNAGTSAADTQYF	TGTGCCAGCAACGCCGGGACTAGCGCGGCAGATACGCAGTATTTT
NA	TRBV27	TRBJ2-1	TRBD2	CASNPGTSLNEQFF	TGTGCCAGCAACCCCGGGACTAGCCTTAATGAGCAGTTCTTC
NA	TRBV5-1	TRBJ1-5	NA	CASSWDGKFNQPQHF	TGCGCCAGCAGCTGGGACGGAAAATTCAATCAGCCCCAGCATTTT
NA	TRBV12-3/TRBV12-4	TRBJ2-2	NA	CASSHGTLDTGELFF	TGTGCCAGCAGTCACGGGACGTTGGACACCGGGGAGCTGTTTTTT
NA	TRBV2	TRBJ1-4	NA	CASSEASPGKLFF	TGTGCCAGCAGTGAAGCATCTCCCGGAAAACTGTTTTTT
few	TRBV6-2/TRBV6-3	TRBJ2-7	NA	CASSDVGYYEQYF	TGTGCCAGCAGTGACGTTGGATACTACGAGCAGTACTTC
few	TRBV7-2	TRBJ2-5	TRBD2	CASSLDGTKGTQYF	TGTGCCAGCAGCTTAGATGGGACTAAAGGGACCCAGTACTTC
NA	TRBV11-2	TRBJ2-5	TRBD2	CASSEDERGSETQYF	TGTGCCAGCAGCGAGGACGAGCGGGGTTCAGAGACCCAGTACTTC
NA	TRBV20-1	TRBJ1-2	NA	CSAHRDLYGYTF	TGCAGTGCTCACCGGGACCTCTATGGCTACACCTTC
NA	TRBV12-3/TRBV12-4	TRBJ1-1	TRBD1	CTSSKRQGGTEAFF	TGTACCAGCAGTAAGCGACAGGGTGGCACTGAAGCTTTCTTT
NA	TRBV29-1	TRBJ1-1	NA	CNAAGGARTEAFF	TGCAACGCTGCGGGGGGGGCGCGGACTGAAGCTTTCTTT
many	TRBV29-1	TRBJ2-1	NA	CSVISVGQFF	TGCAGCGTTATATCGGTCGGGCAGTTCTTC
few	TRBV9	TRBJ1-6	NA	CASSVSYGNSPLHF	TGTGCCAGCAGCGTAAGCTATGGGAATTCACCCCTCCACTTT
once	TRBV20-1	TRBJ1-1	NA	CSAREIGRGQNTEAFF	TGCAGTGCTAGAGAAATTGGTCGGGGGCAGAACACTGAAGCTTTCTTT
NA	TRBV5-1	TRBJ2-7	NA	CASSFSTPLGAYEQYF	TGCGCCAGCAGCTTTTCCACTCCACTCGGTGCCTACGAGCAGTACTTC
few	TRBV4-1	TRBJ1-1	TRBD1	CASSQGQGRTEAFF	TGCGCCAGCAGCCAGGGACAGGGGAGAACTGAAGCTTTCTTT
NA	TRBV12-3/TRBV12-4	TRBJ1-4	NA	CASRKGVHEKLFF	TGTGCCAGCAGGAAAGGGGTGCATGAAAAACTGTTTTTT
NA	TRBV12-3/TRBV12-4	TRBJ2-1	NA	CVSSLSSVRNEQFF	TGTGTCAGCAGTTTATCGTCAGTCAGGAATGAGCAGTTCTTC
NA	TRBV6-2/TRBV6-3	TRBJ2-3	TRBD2	CASRVWAGGTDTQYF	TGTGCCAGCAGAGTCTGGGCGGGGGGCACAGATACGCAGTATTTT
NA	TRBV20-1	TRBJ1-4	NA	CSAREWGGDDGEKLFF	TGCAGTGCTAGAGAGTGGGGGGGCGATGATGGTGAAAAACTGTTTTTT
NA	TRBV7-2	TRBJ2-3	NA	CVSNFAGVRGDHTTDTQYF	TGTGTCAGCAACTTCGCGGGCGTGCGCGGGGATCATACTACAGATACGCAGTATTTT
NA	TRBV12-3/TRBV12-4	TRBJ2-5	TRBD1	CASSNRGREETQYF	TGTGCCAGCAGTAACAGGGGGCGCGAAGAGACCCAGTACTTC
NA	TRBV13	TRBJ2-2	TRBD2	CASSFYGRTTGELFF	TGTGCCAGCAGCTTCTACGGGAGGACGACCGGGGAGCTGTTTTTT
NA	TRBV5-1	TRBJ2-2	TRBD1	CASLPGTVANTGELFF	TGCGCCAGCCTCCCGGGGACAGTTGCGAACACCGGGGAGCTGTTTTTT
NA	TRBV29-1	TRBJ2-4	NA	CSVRLYRASKNIQYF	TGCAGCGTTCGACTCTACAGGGCGTCCAAAAACATTCAGTACTTC
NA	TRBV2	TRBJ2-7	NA	CASSGWGNAHEQYF	TGTGCCAGCAGTGGTTGGGGAAATGCCCACGAGCAGTACTTC
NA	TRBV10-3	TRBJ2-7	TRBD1	CAISTGQGDEQYF	TGTGCCATCAGTACGGGACAGGGAGACGAGCAGTACTTC
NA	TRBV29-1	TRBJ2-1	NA	CSVGRRDFYNEQFF	TGCAGCGTTGGAAGGCGGGACTTCTACAATGAGCAGTTCTTC
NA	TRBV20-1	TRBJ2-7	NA	CSGRAYYEQYF	TGCAGTGGTAGGGCTTACTACGAGCAGTACTTC
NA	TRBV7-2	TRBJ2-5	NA	CASSLYGSGETQYF	TGTGCCAGCAGCTTATATGGCAGTGGAGAGACCCAGTACTTC
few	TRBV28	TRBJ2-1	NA	CASRIPGEQFF	TGTGCCAGCAGAATCCCGGGTGAGCAGTTCTTC
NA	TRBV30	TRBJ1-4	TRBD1	CAWSYLPGQDIEKLFF	TGTGCCTGGAGTTACCTTCCGGGACAGGACATTGAAAAACTGTTTTTT
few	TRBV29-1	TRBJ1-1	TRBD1	CSVAWGQGGTEAFF	TGCAGCGTTGCTTGGGGACAGGGCGGCACTGAAGCTTTCTTT
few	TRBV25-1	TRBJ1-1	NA	CASSDRDTEAFF	TGTGCCAGCAGTGACAGGGACACTGAAGCTTTCTTT
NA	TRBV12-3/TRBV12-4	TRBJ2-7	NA	CAGSFAPYEQYF	TGTGCCGGCAGTTTTGCCCCCTACGAGCAGTACTTC
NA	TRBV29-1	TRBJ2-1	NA	CSVGAGNYNEQLF	NA
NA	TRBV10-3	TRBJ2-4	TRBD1	CAISEFATGLNIQYF	TGTGCCATCAGTGAATTCGCGACAGGGCTAAACATTCAGTACTTC
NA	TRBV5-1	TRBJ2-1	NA	CASSLFPNEQFF	TGCGCCAGCAGCTTGTTTCCAAATGAGCAGTTCTTC
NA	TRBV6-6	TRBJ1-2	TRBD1	CASTVGQGRYGYTF	TGTGCCAGCACCGTCGGACAGGGCAGATATGGCTACACCTTC